The next 21 T cell receptor beta chains were all read from a single sample in a study of CD8 T cells in ankylosing spondylitis. Notes on the study in general: Ankylosing spondylitis blood appeared to carry a characteristic TCR beta motif of eight or nine highly homologous variants.

TCRdb used MiXCR to reprocess the 5' RACE reads, holding one entry per CDR3 protein. The table shows roughly 490,000 distinct CDR3 sequences, with over 4% occurring only once. Antigen specificity for these receptors is unknown. What was sequenced was blood, either unsorted or a sorted T cell fraction (not recorded which). These receptor sequences come from a male donor with ankylosing spondylitis.

At least ten counts were recorded for this clonotype. The V gene is TRBV5-6, the J gene TRBJ1-2; 8 bases agree with TRBD1. The length of the CDR3 is 16 residues. Looked up from germline, CDR1 is SGHDT and CDR2 is YYEEEE. Trimming cost V 3 bases and J 2 bases; bases outside gene matches: 9. CDR3 nucleotide sequence: TGTGCCAGCAGCTCGAAGACAGGGGAAAGAAACTATGGCTACACCTTC. Protein sequence: CASSSKTGERNYGYTF.

This clonotype was counted only a few times. The CDR3 is CASSLDGAGGVDTQYF. The DNA of the CDR3 is TGTGCCAGCAGCTTAGACGGGGCAGGGGGAGTGGATACGCAGTATTTT. V is TRBV7-2 and J is TRBJ2-3; TRBD1 aligns across 7 bases. V was clipped by 1 base and J by 6 bases; unmatched bases: 10. Germline CDR1 is SGHTA and CDR2 is FQGNSA. This CDR3 comprises 16 residues.

This clonotype was picked up many times. The rearrangement joins TRBV6-2 or TRBV6-3 to TRBJ2-7; TRBD2 matches at 10 bases. After removal of 4 bases from V and 4 bases from J, the junction contained 10 bases not matched to a gene. Looked up from germline, CDR1 is MNHEY and CDR2 is SVGEGT. CDR3 length: 16 residues. CDR3 bases: TGTGCCAGCAGTTCCTCCCCTAGCGGGAGTATTTACGAGCAGTACTTC. This sequence encodes CASSSSPSGSIYEQYF.

This clonotype has a count of ten or more. This sequence joins TRBV9 and TRBJ2-7, with D perhaps TRBD2 (5 bases). Trimming stripped 4 bases from V and 2 bases from J, with 19 bases between. Germline V lookup: CDR1 SGDLS, CDR2 YYNGEE. This CDR3 is built from 16 residues. The CDR3 DNA follows: TGTGCCAGCAGCCCTTCCCCGGACTCCGCACCCTACGAGCAGTACTTC. It encodes CASSPSPDSAPYEQYF.

Ten or more counts support this clonotype. The V call is TRBV12-3 or TRBV12-4, the J call TRBJ1-2; 7 positions agree with TRBD1. The J segment lost 4 bases and the V segment lost 6 bases, leaving 5 bases of the junction unmatched. This CDR3 is 13 amino acids long. The CDR3 reads CASSPTGTYGYTF. Here the CDR3 DNA reads TGTGCCAGCAGCCCGACAGGGACCTATGGCTACACCTTC.

This clonotype was seen at least ten times. Here the CDR3 reads CASYSTASNYGYTF. The CDR3 DNA follows: TGTGCCAGCTATTCGACAGCTTCTAACTATGGCTACACCTTC. The rearrangement links TRBV6-1 to TRBJ1-2, with D possibly TRBD1 on 5 matching bases. The V end lost 8 bases, the J end lost 0 bases, and 13 bases lay between the germline ends. Germline assignment: CDR1 MNHNS and CDR2 SASEGT. The CDR3 covers 14 residues.

The sample holds many counts of this clonotype. The gene calls are TRBV5-1 and TRBJ2-1; 7 nucleotides agree with TRBD1. Germline trimming cut 3 bases from V and 3 bases from J; bases unmatched to any gene: 3. Germline V CDR1 and CDR2: SGHRS, YFSETQ. This CDR3 is built from 14 residues. CDR3 nucleotide sequence: TGCGCCAGCAGCTCCGGGACAGACTACAATGAGCAGTTCTTC. The encoded protein is CASSSGTDYNEQFF.

This clonotype was seen repeatedly, ten times or more. V gene TRBV20-1 combines with J gene TRBJ2-7; 8 positions agree with TRBD1. The length of the CDR3 is 15 residues. Trimming cost V 5 bases and J 3 bases; bases outside gene matches: 12. CDR1 and CDR2 from the germline V gene are DFQATT and SNEGSKA (reference sequence). In DNA form, the CDR3 reads TGCAGTGCTGGGGCTTCGGTCAGGGGGCTCTACGAGCAGTACTTC. It encodes CSAGASVRGLYEQYF.

This rearrangement joins TRBV6-1 to TRBJ2-6; perhaps D is TRBD1 or TRBD2 (5 bases each). Germline lookup yields CDR1 MNHNS and CDR2 SASEGT. The CDR3 covers 15 residues. Trimming removed 6 bases at V and 8 bases at J, with 17 bases between. The CDR3 region has the DNA TGTGCCAGCAGCCCCTCTTCATGGGACCCCAACGTCCTGACTTTC. Protein product: CASSPSSWDPNVLTF.

This clonotype came up many times. One end of the junction is discordant with germline, which a read error may explain. CDR3 region: CASSLGGYSNQPQHF. The CDR3 DNA follows: TGCGCCAGCAGCTTGGGGGGATATAGCAATCAGCCCCAGCATTTT. The V gene is TRBV28, the J gene TRBJ1-5, with D maybe TRBD1 (5 bases). The CDR3 contains 15 residues. CDR1 and CDR2 from the germline V gene are MDHEN and SYDVKM.

This clonotype has at least ten counts. The chain has TRBV5-6 and TRBJ2-1; D is unclear. Germline V CDR1 and CDR2: SGHDT, YYEEEE. The CDR3 consists of 15 residues. V lost 0 bases to trimming and J lost 4 bases, with 11 bases between them. The CDR3 nucleotides are TGTGCCAGCAGCTTGGGCCCTGGACCTTACAATGAGCAGTTCTTC. It yields the protein CASSLGPGPYNEQFF.

This clonotype was seen ten or more times. V and J are TRBV6-1 and TRBJ2-3; D gene ambiguous. Trimming took 5 bases from V and 4 from J, leaving 19 bases between them. Looked up from germline, CDR1 is MNHNS and CDR2 is SASEGT. The CDR3 is 16 amino acids. The CDR3 spells CASSQSTAFGSDTQYF. CDR3 DNA: TGTGCCAGCAGTCAATCAACGGCTTTCGGCTCAGATACGCAGTATTTT.

This clonotype occurred many times. The V and J genes are TRBV4-3 and TRBJ2-7; possibly TRBD1 for D (6 bases). The CDR3 sequence is 14 residues long. V dropped 0 bases and J dropped 5 bases, with 11 bases sitting between them. CDR1 LGHNA and CDR2 YSLEER come from the germline V gene. In DNA, the CDR3 is TGCGCCAGCAGCCAAGATTGGCAGGGGAACGAGCAGTACTTC. Protein product: CASSQDWQGNEQYF.

In its sample, this clonotype was seen many times. J is TRBJ1-2 and V is TRBV7-2; the match to TRBD1 covers 8 bases. After removal of 3 bases from V and 3 bases from J, the junction contained 6 bases not matched to a gene. The CDR3 length is 15 residues. Per germline, CDR1 SGHTA and CDR2 FQGNSA. This chain's CDR3 is CASSFQTGEYYGYTF. The CDR3 nucleotides are TGTGCCAGCAGCTTCCAGACAGGGGAGTACTATGGCTACACCTTC.

In this sample, this clonotype turned up many times. The chain recombines TRBV20-1 with TRBJ2-1; the D gene is possibly TRBD2 (6 bases). V dropped 6 bases and J dropped 3 bases, with 15 bases sitting between them. Germline lookup yields CDR1 DFQATT and CDR2 SNEGSKA (reference sequence). This CDR3 contains 14 residues. The CDR3 DNA is TGCAGTGCCGGTGCGGGGAGTGGCTACAATGAGCAGTTCTTC. As protein: CSAGAGSGYNEQFF.

This clonotype showed up many times. The chain combines TRBV5-1 with TRBJ2-5; TRBD2 aligns across 7 bases. V was pared by 0 bases and J by 4 bases, with 3 bases of the junction left unmatched. From germline, CDR1 is SGHRS and CDR2 YFSETQ. CDR3 size: 14 residues. CDR3 sequence: CASSLATSRETQYF. In nucleotides, the CDR3 is TGCGCCAGCAGCTTGGCGACTAGCCGAGAGACCCAGTACTTC. The full variable domain, completed using reference TRBV5-1 and TRBJ2-5, is KAGVTQTPRYLIKTRGQQVTLSCSPISGHRSVSWYQQTPGQGLQFLFEYFSETQRNKGNFPGRFSGRQFSNSRSEMNVSTLELGDSALYLCASSLATSRETQYFGPGTRLLVL.

This clonotype showed up many times. The chain recombines TRBV20-1 with TRBJ2-7, with D possibly TRBD2 on 6 matching bases. Looked up from germline, CDR1 is DFQATT and CDR2 is SNEGSKA (reference sequence). Trimming stripped 6 bases from V and 2 bases from J, with 17 bases between. This CDR3 has 14 amino acids. CDR3: CSAPWSGVTYEQYF. Written as DNA, the CDR3 is TGCAGTGCCCCCTGGTCGGGGGTAACCTACGAGCAGTACTTC.

This clonotype was picked up many times. The chain joins TRBV7-2 to TRBJ1-4; 8 bases are a match to TRBD1. The CDR3 consists of 15 residues. J lost 8 bases, V lost 3 bases, and 8 bases had no gene match. Germline CDR1 is SGHTA and CDR2 is FQGNSA. The CDR3 nucleotides read TGTGCCAGCAGCTTCCCGGGACAGGTTGGCGAAAAACTGTTTTTT. The encoded protein is CASSFPGQVGEKLFF.

This clonotype was seen repeatedly, ten times or more. J is TRBJ2-5 and V is TRBV7-2; the match to TRBD2 covers 7 bases. CDR1 and CDR2 (germline): SGHTA, FQGNSA. This CDR3 has 15 amino acids. With V trimmed by 5 bases and J by 1 base, 7 bases remained unmatched. The CDR3 DNA reads TGTGCCAGCAGCCTCCGTTGGGGGGGCCAAGAGACCCAGTACTTC. This encodes CASSLRWGGQETQYF.

This clonotype was seen repeatedly, ten times or more. This sequence joins TRBV7-2 and TRBJ2-5; D unresolved. Germline CDR1 reads SGHTA; CDR2 reads FQGNSA. The CDR3 is 13 amino acids. V was pared by 2 bases and J by 2 bases, with 6 bases between. In DNA, the CDR3 is TGTGCCAGCAGCTTAATGGTACAAGAGACCCAGTACTTC. It encodes CASSLMVQETQYF.

This clonotype came up many times. The chain is built from TRBV20-1 and TRBJ1-3; D remains ambiguous. Germline-derived CDR1 and CDR2 are DFQATT and SNEGSKA (reference sequence). The CDR3 runs to 12 residues. The ends were cut back, 6 bases at V and 1 base at J, with 7 bases in the middle. The CDR3, as DNA: TGCAGTGCCCCCGGATCTGGAAACACCATATATTTT. Translating it yields CSAPGSGNTIYF.